This T cell receptor beta chain was captured by sequencing in a study of T-cell memory formation after mild COVID-19. This clonotype was counted a few times. The authors produced TCR alpha and TCR beta cDNA libraries with sample barcodes and UMIs by 5'RACE using constant-segment primers. From the 5' RACE reads, TCRdb called clonotypes with MiXCR, one entry per CDR3 protein. This table has about 600,000 distinct CDR3 sequences, roughly 21% appearing once. Trimming removed 2 bases at V and 4 bases at J, with 10 bases between. CDR1 and CDR2 from the germline V gene are SGHRS and YFSETQ. The CDR3 totals 13 residues.

This clonotype originated in an adult woman who had mild COVID-19 (a few samples of this study predate the infection). Cell type and time point are not known. The chain has TRBV5-1 and TRBJ2-7, with D hard to call. Sequencing was performed on PBMCs or a T cell subset sorted from them (not recorded which). The CDR3 coding sequence is TGCGCCAGCAGCTTTAGGAACAGTTACGAGCAGTACTTC. It yields the protein CASSFRNSYEQYF.